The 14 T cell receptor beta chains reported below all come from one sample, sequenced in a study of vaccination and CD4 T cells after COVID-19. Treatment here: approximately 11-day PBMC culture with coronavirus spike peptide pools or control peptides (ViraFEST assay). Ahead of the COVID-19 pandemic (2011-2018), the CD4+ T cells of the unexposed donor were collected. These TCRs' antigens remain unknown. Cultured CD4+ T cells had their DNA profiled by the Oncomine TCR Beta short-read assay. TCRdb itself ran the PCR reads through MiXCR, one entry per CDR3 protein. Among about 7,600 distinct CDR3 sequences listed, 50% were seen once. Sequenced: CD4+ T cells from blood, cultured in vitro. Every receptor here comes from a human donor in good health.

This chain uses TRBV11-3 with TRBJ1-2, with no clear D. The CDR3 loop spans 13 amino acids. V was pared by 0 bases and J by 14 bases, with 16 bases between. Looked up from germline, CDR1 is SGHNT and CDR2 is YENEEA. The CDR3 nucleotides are TGTGCCAGCAGCTTAGATCCCTCCACAAGCCCGACCTTC. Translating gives CASSLDPSTSPTF.

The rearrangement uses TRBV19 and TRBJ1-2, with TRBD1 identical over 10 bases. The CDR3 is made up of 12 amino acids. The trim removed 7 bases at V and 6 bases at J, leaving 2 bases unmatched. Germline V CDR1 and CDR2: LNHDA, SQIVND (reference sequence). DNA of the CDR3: TGTGCCAGTACCGGGACAGGGGATGGCTACACCTTC. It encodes CASTGTGDGYTF. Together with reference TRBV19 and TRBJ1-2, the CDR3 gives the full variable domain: DGGITQSPKYLFRKEGQNVTLSCEQNLNHDAMYWYRQDPGQGLRLIYYSQIVNDFQKGDIAEGYSVSREKKESFPLTVTSAQKNPTAFYLCASTGTGDGYTFGSGTRLTVV.

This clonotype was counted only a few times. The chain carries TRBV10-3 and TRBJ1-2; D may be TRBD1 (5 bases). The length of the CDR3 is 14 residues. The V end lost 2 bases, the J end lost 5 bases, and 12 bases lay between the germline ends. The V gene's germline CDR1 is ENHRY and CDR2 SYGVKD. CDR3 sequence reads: CAISEARQGYGYTF. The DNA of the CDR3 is TGTGCCATCAGTGAGGCTCGGCAGGGATATGGCTACACCTTC.

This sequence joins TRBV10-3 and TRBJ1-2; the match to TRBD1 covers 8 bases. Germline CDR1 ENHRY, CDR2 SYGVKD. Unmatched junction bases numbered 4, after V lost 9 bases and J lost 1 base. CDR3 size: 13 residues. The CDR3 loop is CAIGTGGNYGYTF. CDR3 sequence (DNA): TGTGCCATAGGCACAGGGGGTAACTATGGCTACACCTTC.

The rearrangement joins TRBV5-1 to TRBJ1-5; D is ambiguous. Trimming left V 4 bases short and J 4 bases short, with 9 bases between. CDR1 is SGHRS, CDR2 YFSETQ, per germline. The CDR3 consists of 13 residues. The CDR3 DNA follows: TGCGCCAGCAGCCTCGACGATAATCAGCCCCAGCATTTT. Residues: CASSLDDNQPQHF.

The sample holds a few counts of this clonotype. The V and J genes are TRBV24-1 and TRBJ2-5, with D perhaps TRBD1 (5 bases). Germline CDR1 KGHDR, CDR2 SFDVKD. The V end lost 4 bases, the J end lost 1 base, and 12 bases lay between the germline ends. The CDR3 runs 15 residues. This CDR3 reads CATSDPGQSQETQYF. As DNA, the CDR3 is TGTGCCACCAGTGACCCAGGGCAGTCCCAAGAGACCCAGTACTTC.

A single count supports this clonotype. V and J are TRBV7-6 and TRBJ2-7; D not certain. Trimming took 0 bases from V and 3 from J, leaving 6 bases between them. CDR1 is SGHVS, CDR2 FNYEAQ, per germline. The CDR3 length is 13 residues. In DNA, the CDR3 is TGTGCCAGCAGCTTAGCGGAAAGCTACGAGCAGTACTTC. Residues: CASSLAESYEQYF.

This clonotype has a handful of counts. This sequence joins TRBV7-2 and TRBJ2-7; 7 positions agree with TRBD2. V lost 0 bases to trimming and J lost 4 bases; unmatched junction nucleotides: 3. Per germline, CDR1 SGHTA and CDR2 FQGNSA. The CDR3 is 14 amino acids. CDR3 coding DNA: TGTGCCAGCAGCTTAGCGGGAGGGCGGTACGAGCAGTACTTC. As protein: CASSLAGGRYEQYF. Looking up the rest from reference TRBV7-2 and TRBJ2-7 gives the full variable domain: GAGVSQSPSNKVTEKGKDVELRCDPISGHTALYWYRQSLGQGLEFLIYFQGNSAPDKSGLPSDRFSAERTGGSVSTLTIQRTQQEDSAVYLCASSLAGGRYEQYFGPGTRLTVT.

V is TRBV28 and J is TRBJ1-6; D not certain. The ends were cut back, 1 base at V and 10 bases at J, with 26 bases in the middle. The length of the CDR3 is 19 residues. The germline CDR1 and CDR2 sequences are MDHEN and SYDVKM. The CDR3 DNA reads TGTGCCAGCAGTTTATTTGCCTTGGCCGATCTAGGGTCCCGCTCACCCCTCCACTTT. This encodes CASSLFALADLGSRSPLHF.

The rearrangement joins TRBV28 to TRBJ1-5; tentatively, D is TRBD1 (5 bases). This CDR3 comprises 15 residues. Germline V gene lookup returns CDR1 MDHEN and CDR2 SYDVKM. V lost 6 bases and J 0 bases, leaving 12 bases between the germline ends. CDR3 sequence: CASSRAGASNQPQHF. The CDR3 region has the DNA TGTGCCAGCAGCCGGGCTGGGGCTAGCAATCAGCCCCAGCATTTT.

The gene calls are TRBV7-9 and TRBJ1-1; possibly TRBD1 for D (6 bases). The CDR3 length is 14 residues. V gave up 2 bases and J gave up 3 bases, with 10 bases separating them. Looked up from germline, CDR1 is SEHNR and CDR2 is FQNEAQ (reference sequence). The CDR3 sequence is CASSLRDTDTEAFF. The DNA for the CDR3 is TGTGCCAGCAGCTTAAGGGACACAGACACTGAAGCTTTCTTT.

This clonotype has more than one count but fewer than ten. In DNA form, the CDR3 reads TGTGCCATCAGTGAGTCGAGACAGCCGTCACCCCTCCACTTT. Translating gives CAISESRQPSPLHF. V gene TRBV10-3 combines with J gene TRBJ1-6; TRBD1 might be the D (5 bases). This CDR3 is 14 amino acids long. V was pared by 0 bases and J by 10 bases, with 10 bases between. Germline CDR1 reads ENHRY; CDR2 reads SYGVKD.

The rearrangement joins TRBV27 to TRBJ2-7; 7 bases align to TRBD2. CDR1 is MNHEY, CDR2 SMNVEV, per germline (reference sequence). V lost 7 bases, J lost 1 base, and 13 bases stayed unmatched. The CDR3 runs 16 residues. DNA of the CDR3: TGTGCCAGCACCCCTTACGGCGGGGGTCGGTCCTACGAGCAGTACTTC. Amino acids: CASTPYGGGRSYEQYF.

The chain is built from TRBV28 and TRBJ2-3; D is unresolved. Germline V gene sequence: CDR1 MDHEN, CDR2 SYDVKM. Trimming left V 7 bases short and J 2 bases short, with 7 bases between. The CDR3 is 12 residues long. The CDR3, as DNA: TGTGCCAGCACGCGGCTCACAGATACGCAGTATTTT. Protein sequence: CASTRLTDTQYF.